This TCR beta chain was retrieved from a study of shared clonotypes between healthy human individuals. Study overall: The plates for each donor numbered three CD4 naive, three CD4 memory, two CD8 naive and one CD8 memory. Points from the study as a whole: Larger estimated richness was generally recorded for naive subsets relative to memory subsets. Against clonotypes common to all four donors, non-shared ones had lower generation probabilities. Although depth was large, rarefaction showed that sequencing of the sorted subsets was incomplete.

CD45RO negativity and positive selection for CCR7 defined naive CD8 cells, a population that excluded terminally differentiated effector memory CD45RA+ cells. The protocol was immunoSEQ multiplex PCR, while the TCRdb copy is restricted to in-frame clones and leaves out a portion. The profile shows some 2,100,000 clones, 85% to 95% of them singletons. The germline V gene encodes CDR1 SGHRS and CDR2 YFSETQ. The V segment lost 3 bases and the J segment 6 bases; nucleotides outside the gene matches: 7. This CDR3 is built from 15 residues. Of note for this clone: Its antigen is still unknown.

The sequence came from a young man in good health. Some clones in this sample may be carry-over from other donors' samples. V usage is TRBV5-1 and J usage is TRBJ2-3, with TRBD2 identical over 10 bases. Sample: naive CD8+ T cells from PBMCs. CDR3 amino acids: CASSYASGLADTQYF. The CDR3 bases are TGCGCCAGCAGCTACGCGTCGGGACTAGCGGATACGCAGTATTTT.